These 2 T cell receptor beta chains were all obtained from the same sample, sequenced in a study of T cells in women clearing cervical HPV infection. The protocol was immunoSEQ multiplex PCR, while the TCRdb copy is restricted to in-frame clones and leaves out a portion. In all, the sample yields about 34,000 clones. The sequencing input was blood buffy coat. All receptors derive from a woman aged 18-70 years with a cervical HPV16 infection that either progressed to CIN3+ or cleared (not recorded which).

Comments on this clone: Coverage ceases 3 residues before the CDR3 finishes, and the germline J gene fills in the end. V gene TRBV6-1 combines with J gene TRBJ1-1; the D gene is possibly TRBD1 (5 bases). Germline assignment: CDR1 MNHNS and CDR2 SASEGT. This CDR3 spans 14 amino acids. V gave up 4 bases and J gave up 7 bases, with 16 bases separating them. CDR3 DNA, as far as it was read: TGTGCCAGCAGTGGGGATTGGGGGGGAGTTGAA. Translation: CASSGDWGGVE. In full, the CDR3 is CASSGDWGGVEAFF.

CDR3 region: CASSQDRGGQYF. The CDR3 DNA, read in part, is TGTGCCAGCTCACAGGACAGGGGCGGT. The rearrangement uses TRBV18 and TRBJ2-4, with 9 positions matching TRBD1. The read finishes 3 residues shy of the CDR3 end, and the germline J gene is used to complete it. The CDR3 sequence is 12 residues long. Germline V gene sequence: CDR1 KGHSH, CDR2 LQKENI.